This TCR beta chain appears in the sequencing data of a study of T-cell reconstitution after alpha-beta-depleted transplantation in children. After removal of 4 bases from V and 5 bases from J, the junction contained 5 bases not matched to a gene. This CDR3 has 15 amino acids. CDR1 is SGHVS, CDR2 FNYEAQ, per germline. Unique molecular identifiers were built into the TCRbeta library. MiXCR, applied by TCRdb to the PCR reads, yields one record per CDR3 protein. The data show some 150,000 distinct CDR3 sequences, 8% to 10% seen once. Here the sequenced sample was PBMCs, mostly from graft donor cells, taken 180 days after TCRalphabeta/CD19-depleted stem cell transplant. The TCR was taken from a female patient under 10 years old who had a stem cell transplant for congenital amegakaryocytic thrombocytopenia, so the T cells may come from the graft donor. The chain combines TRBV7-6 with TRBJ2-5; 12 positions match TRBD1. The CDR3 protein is CASSSGTGGWETQYF. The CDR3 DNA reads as TGTGCCAGCAGCTCCGGGACAGGGGGCTGGGAGACCCAGTACTTC.